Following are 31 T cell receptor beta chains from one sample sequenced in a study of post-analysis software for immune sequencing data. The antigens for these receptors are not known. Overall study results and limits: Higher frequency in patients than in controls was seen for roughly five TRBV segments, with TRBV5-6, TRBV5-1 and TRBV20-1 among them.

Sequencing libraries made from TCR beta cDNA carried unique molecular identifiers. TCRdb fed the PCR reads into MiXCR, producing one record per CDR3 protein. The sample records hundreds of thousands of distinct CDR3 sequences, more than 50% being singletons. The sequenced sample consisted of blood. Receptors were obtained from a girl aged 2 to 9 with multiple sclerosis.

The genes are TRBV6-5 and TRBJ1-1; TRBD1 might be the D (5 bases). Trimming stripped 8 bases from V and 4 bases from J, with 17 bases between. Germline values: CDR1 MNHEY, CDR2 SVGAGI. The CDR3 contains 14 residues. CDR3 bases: TGTGCCAGCGTAGGGTCGGTGGGGCGCACTGAAGCTTTCTTT. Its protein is CASVGSVGRTEAFF.

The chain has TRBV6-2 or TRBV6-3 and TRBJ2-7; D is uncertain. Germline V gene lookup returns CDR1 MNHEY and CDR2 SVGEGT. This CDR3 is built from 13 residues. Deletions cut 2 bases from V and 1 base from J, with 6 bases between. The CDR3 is CASSYHLSYEQYF. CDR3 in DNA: TGTGCCAGCAGTTACCATCTGTCCTACGAGCAGTACTTC.

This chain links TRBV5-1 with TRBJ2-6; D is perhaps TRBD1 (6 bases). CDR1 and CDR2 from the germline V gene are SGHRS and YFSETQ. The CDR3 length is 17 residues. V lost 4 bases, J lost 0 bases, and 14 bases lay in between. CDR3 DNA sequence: TGCGCCAGCAGCCTACGGACAGCGACCTCTGGGGCCAACGTCCTGACTTTC. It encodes CASSLRTATSGANVLTF.

The CDR3 nucleotides are TGTGCCAGCAGGCCCGGGTGGATGAGCAATCAGCCCCAGCATTTT. Translated, it gives CASRPGWMSNQPQHF. The chain joins TRBV6-5 to TRBJ1-5; unclear D gene. Germline CDR1 is MNHEY and CDR2 is SVGAGI. The CDR3 spans 15 residues. Trimming cost V 6 bases and J 1 base, with 13 bases left between them.

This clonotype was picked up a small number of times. The CDR3, as DNA: TGTGCCAGCTCTACGGGATACGATTCACCCCTCCACTTT. It codes for CASSTGYDSPLHF. The chain couples TRBV6-2 or TRBV6-3 to TRBJ1-6; D remains unclear. CDR1 and CDR2 (germline): MNHEY, SVGEGT. The CDR3 totals 13 residues. V lost 8 bases, J lost 8 bases, and 13 bases lay in between.

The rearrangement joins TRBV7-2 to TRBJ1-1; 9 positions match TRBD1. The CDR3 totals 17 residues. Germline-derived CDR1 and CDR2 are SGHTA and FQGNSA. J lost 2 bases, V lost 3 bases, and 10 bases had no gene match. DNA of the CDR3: TGTGCCAGCAGCTTTGGGACAGGGTCGTCTCGAAACACTGAAGCTTTCTTT. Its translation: CASSFGTGSSRNTEAFF.

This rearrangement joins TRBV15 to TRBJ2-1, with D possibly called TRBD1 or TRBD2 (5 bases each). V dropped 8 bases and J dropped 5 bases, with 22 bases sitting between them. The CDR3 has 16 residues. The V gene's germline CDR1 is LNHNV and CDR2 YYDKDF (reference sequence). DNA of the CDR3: TGTGCCACCTTGCCCGGGACCCCACTCACTCACAATGAGCAGTTCTTC. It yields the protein CATLPGTPLTHNEQFF.

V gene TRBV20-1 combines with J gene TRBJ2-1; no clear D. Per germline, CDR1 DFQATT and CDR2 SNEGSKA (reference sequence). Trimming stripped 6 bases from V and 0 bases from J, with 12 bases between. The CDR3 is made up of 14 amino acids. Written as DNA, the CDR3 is TGCAGTGCCACAACAGTTAGCTCCTACAATGAGCAGTTCTTC. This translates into CSATTVSSYNEQFF.

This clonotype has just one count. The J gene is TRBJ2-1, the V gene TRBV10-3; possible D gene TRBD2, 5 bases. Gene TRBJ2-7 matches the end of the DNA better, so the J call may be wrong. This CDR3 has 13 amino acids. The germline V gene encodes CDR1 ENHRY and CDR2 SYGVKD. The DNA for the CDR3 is TGTGCCATCACACCTACGGAGGTTGGTGAGCAGTACTTC. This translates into CAITPTEVGEQYF.

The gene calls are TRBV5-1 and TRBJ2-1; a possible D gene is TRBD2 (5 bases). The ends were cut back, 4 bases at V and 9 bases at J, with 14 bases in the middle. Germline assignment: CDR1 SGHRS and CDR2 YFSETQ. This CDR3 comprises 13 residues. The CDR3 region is CASSIPPRGEQFF. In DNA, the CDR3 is TGCGCCAGCAGCATACCCCCTCGGGGTGAGCAGTTCTTC.

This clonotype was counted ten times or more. CDR3 nucleotides: TGTGCCAGCAGCCAAGCCCAAGCGGAAGAGACCCAGTACTTC. Translating it yields CASSQAQAEETQYF. The gene calls are TRBV3-1 and TRBJ2-5; the D gene is possibly TRBD2 (5 bases). V was clipped by 1 base and J by 3 bases, with 9 bases between them. This CDR3 is 14 amino acids long. Germline CDR1 is LGHDT and CDR2 is YNNKEL (reference sequence).

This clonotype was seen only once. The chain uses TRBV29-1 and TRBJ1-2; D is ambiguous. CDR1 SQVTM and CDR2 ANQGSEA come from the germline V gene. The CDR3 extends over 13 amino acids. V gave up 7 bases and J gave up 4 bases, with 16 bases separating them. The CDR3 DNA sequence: TGCAGCGCTAAGGGTAGGGCCGGCTATGGCTACACCTTC. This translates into CSAKGRAGYGYTF.

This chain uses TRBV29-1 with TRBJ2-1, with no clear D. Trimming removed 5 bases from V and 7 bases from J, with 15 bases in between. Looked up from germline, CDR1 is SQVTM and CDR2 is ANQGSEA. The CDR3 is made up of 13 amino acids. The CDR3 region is CSVHTTRRNEQFF. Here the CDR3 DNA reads TGCAGCGTTCACACGACACGAAGGAATGAGCAGTTCTTC.

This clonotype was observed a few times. CDR3 coding DNA: TGTGCCAGCAGCCCCCCCACGACTGAGCAGTTCTTC. Its protein is CASSPPTTEQFF. The chain joins TRBV7-2 to TRBJ2-1; no firm D call. The CDR3 covers 12 residues. V gave up 5 bases and J gave up 9 bases, with 11 bases separating them. Germline CDR1 reads SGHTA; CDR2 reads FQGNSA.

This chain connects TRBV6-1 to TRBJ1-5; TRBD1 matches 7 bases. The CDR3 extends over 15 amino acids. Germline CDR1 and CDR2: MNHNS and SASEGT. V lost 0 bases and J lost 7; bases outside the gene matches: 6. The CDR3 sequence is CASSEAGGARQPQHF. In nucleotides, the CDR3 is TGTGCCAGCAGTGAAGCAGGGGGCGCGCGGCAGCCCCAGCATTTT.

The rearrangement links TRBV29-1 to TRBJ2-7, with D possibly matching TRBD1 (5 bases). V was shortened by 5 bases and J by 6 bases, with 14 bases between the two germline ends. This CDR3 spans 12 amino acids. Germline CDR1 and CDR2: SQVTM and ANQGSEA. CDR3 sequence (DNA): TGCAGCGTTATCGACAGCTTCGGCGAGCAGTACTTC. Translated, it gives CSVIDSFGEQYF.

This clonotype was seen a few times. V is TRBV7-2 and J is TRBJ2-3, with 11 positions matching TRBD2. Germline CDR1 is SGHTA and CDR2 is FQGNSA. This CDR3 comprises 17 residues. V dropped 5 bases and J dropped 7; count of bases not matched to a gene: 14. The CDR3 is CASSAFLSGRAENTQYF. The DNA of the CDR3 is TGTGCCAGCAGCGCATTTCTTAGCGGGAGGGCCGAGAATACGCAGTATTTT. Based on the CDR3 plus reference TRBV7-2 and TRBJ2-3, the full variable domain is GAGVSQSPSNKVTEKGKDVELRCDPISGHTALYWYRQSLGQGLEFLIYFQGNSAPDKSGLPSDRFSAERTGGSVSTLTIQRTQQEDSAVYLCASSAFLSGRAENTQYFGPGTRLTVL.

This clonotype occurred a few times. This CDR3 reads CASSLGQGPGETQYF. The CDR3 DNA sequence: TGTGCCAGCAGCCTGGGACAGGGGCCCGGGGAGACCCAGTACTTC. The chain employs TRBV12-3 or TRBV12-4 and TRBJ2-5; TRBD1 matches 10 bases. V dropped 6 bases and J dropped 5; count of bases not matched to a gene: 9. The CDR3 length is 15 residues.

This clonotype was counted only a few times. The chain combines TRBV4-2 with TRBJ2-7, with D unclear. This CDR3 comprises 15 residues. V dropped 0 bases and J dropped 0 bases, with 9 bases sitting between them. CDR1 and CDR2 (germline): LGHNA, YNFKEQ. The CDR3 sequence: CASSQDRGSSYEQYF. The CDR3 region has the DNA TGTGCCAGCAGCCAAGATCGCGGTTCCTCCTACGAGCAGTACTTC.

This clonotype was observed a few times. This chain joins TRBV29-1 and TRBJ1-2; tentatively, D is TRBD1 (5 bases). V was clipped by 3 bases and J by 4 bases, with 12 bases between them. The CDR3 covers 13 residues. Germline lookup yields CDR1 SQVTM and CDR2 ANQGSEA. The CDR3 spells CSVDKAGLYGYTF. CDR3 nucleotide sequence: TGCAGCGTTGATAAGGCAGGGCTCTATGGCTACACCTTC.

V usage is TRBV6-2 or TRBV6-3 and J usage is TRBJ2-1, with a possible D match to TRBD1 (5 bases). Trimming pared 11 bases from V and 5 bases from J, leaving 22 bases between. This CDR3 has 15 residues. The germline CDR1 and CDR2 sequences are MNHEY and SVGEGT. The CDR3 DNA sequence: TGTGCCGGCCGAATGGGGCCCCACCGGGACAATGAGCAGTTCTTC. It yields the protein CAGRMGPHRDNEQFF.

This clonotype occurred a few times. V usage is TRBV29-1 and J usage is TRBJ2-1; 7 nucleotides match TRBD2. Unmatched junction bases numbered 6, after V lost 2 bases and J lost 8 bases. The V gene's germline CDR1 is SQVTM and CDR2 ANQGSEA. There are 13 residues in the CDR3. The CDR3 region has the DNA TGCAGCGTTGAAAAAGGGAGGGGACATGAGCAGTTCTTC. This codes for CSVEKGRGHEQFF.

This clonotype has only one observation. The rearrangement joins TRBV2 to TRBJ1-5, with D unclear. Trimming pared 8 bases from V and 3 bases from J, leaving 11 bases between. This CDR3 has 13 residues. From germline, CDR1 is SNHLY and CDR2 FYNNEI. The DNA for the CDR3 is TGTGCCAGCGGCGACCCATCCAATCAGCCCCAGCATTTT. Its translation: CASGDPSNQPQHF.

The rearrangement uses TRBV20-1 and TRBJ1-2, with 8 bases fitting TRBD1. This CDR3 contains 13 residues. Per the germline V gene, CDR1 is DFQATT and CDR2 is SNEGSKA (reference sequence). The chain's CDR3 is CSQMDRTGRGYTF. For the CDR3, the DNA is TGCAGCCAAATGGATAGGACAGGGAGGGGCTACACCTTC.

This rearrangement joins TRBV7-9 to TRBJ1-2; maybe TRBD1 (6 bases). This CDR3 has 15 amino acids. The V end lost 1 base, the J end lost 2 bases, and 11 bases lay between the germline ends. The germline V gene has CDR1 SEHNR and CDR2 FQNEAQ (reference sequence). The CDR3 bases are TGTGCCAGCAGCTTAGACCCGGACAGAAACTATGGCTACACCTTC. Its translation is CASSLDPDRNYGYTF.

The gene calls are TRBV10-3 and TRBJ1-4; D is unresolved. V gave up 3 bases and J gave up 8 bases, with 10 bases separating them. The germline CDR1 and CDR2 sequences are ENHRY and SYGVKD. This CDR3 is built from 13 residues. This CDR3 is CAISELWGEKLFF. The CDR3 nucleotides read TGTGCCATCAGTGAACTATGGGGAGAAAAACTGTTTTTT.

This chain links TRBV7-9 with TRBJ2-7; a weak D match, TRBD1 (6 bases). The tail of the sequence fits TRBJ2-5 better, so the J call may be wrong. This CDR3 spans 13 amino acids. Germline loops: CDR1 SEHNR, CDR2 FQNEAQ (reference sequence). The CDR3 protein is CASSLKQGETQYF. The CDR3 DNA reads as TGTGCCAGCAGCTTAAAACAGGGAGAGACCCAGTACTTC.

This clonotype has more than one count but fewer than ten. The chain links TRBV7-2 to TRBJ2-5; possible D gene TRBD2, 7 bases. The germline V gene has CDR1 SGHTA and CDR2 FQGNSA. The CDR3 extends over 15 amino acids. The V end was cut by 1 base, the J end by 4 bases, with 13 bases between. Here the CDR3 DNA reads TGTGCCAGCAGCTTAGGGGGGGGCGGGGGAGAGACCCAGTACTTC. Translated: CASSLGGGGGETQYF.

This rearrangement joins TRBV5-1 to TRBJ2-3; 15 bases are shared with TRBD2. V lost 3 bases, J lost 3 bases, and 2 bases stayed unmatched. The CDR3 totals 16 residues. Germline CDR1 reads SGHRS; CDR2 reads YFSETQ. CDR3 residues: CASSWTSGGATDTQYF. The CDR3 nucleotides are TGCGCCAGCAGCTGGACTAGCGGGGGGGCTACAGATACGCAGTATTTT.

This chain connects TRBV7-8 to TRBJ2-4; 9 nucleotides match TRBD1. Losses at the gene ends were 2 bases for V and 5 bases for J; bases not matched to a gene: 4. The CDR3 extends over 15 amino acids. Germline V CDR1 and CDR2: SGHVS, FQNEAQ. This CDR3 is CASSLLGDRENIQYF. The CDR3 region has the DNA TGTGCCAGCAGCTTATTAGGGGACAGGGAAAACATTCAGTACTTC.

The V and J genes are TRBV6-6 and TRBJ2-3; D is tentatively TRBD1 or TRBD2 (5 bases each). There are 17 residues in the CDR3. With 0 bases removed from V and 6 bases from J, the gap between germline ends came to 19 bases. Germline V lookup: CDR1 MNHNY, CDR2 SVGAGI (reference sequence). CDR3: CASSYSGRGGDTDTQYF. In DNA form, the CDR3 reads TGTGCCAGCAGTTACTCGGGTCGTGGGGGTGATACGGATACGCAGTATTTT.